The next 32 T cell receptor beta chains were all read from a single sample in a study of cytomegalovirus exposure and HLA in healthy donors. In the PCR, 60 Vbeta and 13 Jbeta primers were used. The assay was immunoSEQ multiplex PCR, and TCRdb's table has in-frame clones only and misses some. The table shows tens of thousands of clones, with 60% to 75% occurring only once. Sequenced: PBMCs. All receptors derive from a man aged 40-50 years in good health and CMV-seropositive.

Regarding this clone: Relative to the germline gene, one junction end is altered; a read error may explain this. V gene TRBV15 combines with J gene TRBJ1-2; 7 bases line up with TRBD1. The CDR3 is made up of 14 amino acids. From germline, CDR1 is LNHNV and CDR2 YYDKDF (reference sequence). The CDR3 DNA is TGTGCCACCAGCAGTAGACAGGGAAGGAATGGCTACTCCTTC. Protein product: CATSSRQGRNGYSF.

The genes are TRBV7-8 and TRBJ2-1; 7 positions agree with TRBD2. Unmatched junction bases numbered 11, after V lost 4 bases and J lost 2 bases. The germline gives CDR1 SGHVS, CDR2 FQNEAQ. The CDR3 totals 17 residues. This chain's CDR3 is CASSSAVGLAAYNEQFF. Written as DNA, the CDR3 is TGTGCCAGCAGCTCAGCAGTAGGTCTAGCGGCCTACAATGAGCAGTTCTTC.

This chain links TRBV2 with TRBJ2-7; tentatively, D is TRBD1 (6 bases). Trimming shortened V by 10 bases and J by 2 bases, and 15 bases separated the two germline ends. Per germline, CDR1 SNHLY and CDR2 FYNNEI. The CDR3 covers 13 residues. CDR3 DNA sequence: TGTGCCACCACCGGGACAAAACCCTACGAGCAGTACTTC. Amino acids: CATTGTKPYEQYF.

Only a few counts were recorded for this clone. This rearrangement joins TRBV7-3 to TRBJ1-1, with D possibly matching TRBD1 (5 bases). V shed 5 bases and J shed 0 bases, with 7 bases lying between them. CDR1 and CDR2 from the germline V gene are SGHTA and FQGTGA. The CDR3 runs to 13 residues. The CDR3 sequence: CASSRQMNTEAFF. The CDR3 DNA is TGTGCCAGCAGCAGACAGATGAACACTGAAGCTTTCTTT.

V gene TRBV21-1 combines with J gene TRBJ1-4; the table assigns TRBD1, which was not confirmed against the DNA. TRBV21-1 is a documented pseudogene. This CDR3 is built from 15 residues. CDR3 bases: TGTGCCAGCAGCTCCCTAAGGGGGATAAAGGAAAAACTGTTTTTT. Its translation: CASSSLRGIKEKLFF.

The chain uses TRBV7-6 and TRBJ1-6; possible D gene TRBD1, 6 bases. CDR1 and CDR2 (germline): SGHVS, FNYEAQ. V lost 5 bases and J lost 9, with 8 bases in between. The CDR3 is 12 residues long. The CDR3 region has the DNA TGTGCCAGCAGCACAGGGTTTTCACCCCTCCACTTT. Its translation is CASSTGFSPLHF.

J is TRBJ1-1 and V is TRBV19, with TRBD1 as a possible D gene (6 bases). This CDR3 has 12 residues. Germline assignment: CDR1 LNHDA and CDR2 SQIVND (reference sequence). V was pared by 6 bases and J by 6 bases, with 11 bases between. Here the CDR3 DNA reads TGTGCCAGTAGACAGGGTCTGGCTGAAGCTTTCTTT. Translated, it gives CASRQGLAEAFF.

The gene calls are TRBV27 and TRBJ2-7, with a tentative D call TRBD1 (6 bases). CDR3 length: 15 amino acids. Trimming pared 8 bases from V and 3 bases from J, leaving 20 bases between. CDR1 MNHEY and CDR2 SMNVEV come from the germline V gene (reference sequence). The CDR3 coding sequence is TGTGCCAGCCGACCGGGATGGGGGCGGCTCTACGAGCAGTACTTC. This sequence encodes CASRPGWGRLYEQYF.

The chain employs TRBV4-2 and TRBJ2-7; 7 bases map to TRBD1. The CDR3 extends over 15 amino acids. The V segment lost 0 bases and the J segment 2 bases; nucleotides outside the gene matches: 4. CDR1 and CDR2 from the germline V gene are LGHNA and YNFKEQ. The CDR3 DNA reads TGTGCCAGCAGCCAAGATCTTGGACAGGCCTACGAGCAGTACTTC. Amino acids: CASSQDLGQAYEQYF.

A few counts support this clone. V and J are TRBV10-3 and TRBJ1-2; no definite D call. The CDR3 spans 12 residues. From germline, CDR1 is ENHRY and CDR2 SYGVKD. V was shortened by 3 bases and J by 2 bases, with 4 bases between the two germline ends. CDR3 in DNA: TGTGCCATCAGTGACGGGAACTATGGCTACACCTTC. Its translation: CAISDGNYGYTF.

The chain couples TRBV5-8 to TRBJ1-5; a weak D match, TRBD1 (5 bases). This CDR3 has 16 residues. Per germline, CDR1 SGHTS and CDR2 YDEGEE. The V end was cut by 1 base, the J end by 2 bases, with 13 bases between. CDR3 sequence: CASSLLGPAGNQPQHF. The CDR3 region has the DNA TGTGCCAGCAGCTTGCTGGGGCCCGCGGGCAATCAGCCCCAGCATTTT.

V and J are TRBV19 and TRBJ1-1, with a possible D match to TRBD1 (5 bases). The CDR3 consists of 14 residues. Germline CDR1 and CDR2: LNHDA and SQIVND (reference sequence). V gave up 3 bases and J gave up 5 bases, with 13 bases separating them. The CDR3 protein is CASSMGQGGTEAFF. Written as DNA, the CDR3 is TGTGCCAGTAGTATGGGTCAGGGTGGGACTGAAGCTTTCTTT.

This clone has only one observation. The rearrangement links TRBV7-2 to TRBJ1-3, with a possible D match to TRBD1 (6 bases). The CDR3 sequence is 16 residues long. The V and J ends lost 2 bases and 0 bases respectively, with 11 bases between them. Germline V gene data show CDR1 as SGHTA and CDR2 as FQGNSA. The CDR3 DNA follows: TGTGCCAGCAGCTTAATGACAGGTGGCTCTGGAAACACCATATATTTT. Amino acid sequence: CASSLMTGGSGNTIYF.

As for this clone: The junction and the germline gene differ at one end; a read error may be behind it. The chain combines TRBV7-7 with TRBJ2-7; TRBD1 matches 8 bases. The CDR3 is made up of 15 amino acids. Germline V gene lookup returns CDR1 SSHAT and CDR2 FNYEAQ (reference sequence). The CDR3 coding sequence is TGTGCTAGCAGCCCCATCCAGGGGGCTACTAGCGAGCAGTACTTC. Amino acids: CASSPIQGATSEQYF.

The chain recombines TRBV4-1 with TRBJ1-5; maybe TRBD1 (6 bases). Germline V CDR1 and CDR2: MGHRA, YSYEKL. V was cut by 2 bases and J by 6 bases, with 17 bases left in between. The CDR3 is made up of 16 amino acids. The CDR3 nucleotides read TGCGCCAGCAGCCAACCGGGACAAGAGAAAGGTCAGCCCCAGCATTTT. It yields the protein CASSQPGQEKGQPQHF.

The chain links TRBV11-3 to TRBJ2-6, with D perhaps TRBD1 (5 bases). Trimming took off 4 bases at V and 5 bases at J, with 15 bases between the two ends. The germline CDR1 and CDR2 sequences are SGHNT and YENEEA. This CDR3 is 16 amino acids long. CDR3 DNA sequence: TGTGCCAGCAGCTCTAGGGGCGGAGCTTGGGCCAACGTCCTGACTTTC. Protein: CASSSRGGAWANVLTF. Looking up the rest from reference TRBV11-3 and TRBJ2-6 gives the full variable domain: EAGVVQSPRYKIIEKKQPVAFWCNPISGHNTLYWYLQNLGQGPELLIRYENEEAVDDSQLPKDRFSAERLKGVDSTLKIQPAELGDSAVYLCASSSRGGAWANVLTFGAGSRLTVL.

This rearrangement joins TRBV30 to TRBJ2-7, with 7 bases fitting TRBD1. V shed 5 bases and J 5 bases; nucleotides not matched to a gene: 3. The CDR3 totals 11 residues. Germline V gene lookup returns CDR1 GTSNPN and CDR2 SVGIG (reference sequence). The CDR3 region has the DNA TGTGCCTGGCATACAGGGGACGAGCAGTACTTC. The encoded protein is CAWHTGDEQYF.

This CDR3 reads CAWSVIGTGSTGELFF. CDR3 in DNA: TGTGCCTGGAGTGTAATCGGTACAGGGTCCACCGGGGAGCTGTTTTTT. This chain connects TRBV30 to TRBJ2-2; weak D call: TRBD1 (6 bases). V lost 0 bases and J lost 4, with 15 bases in between. Germline CDR1 reads GTSNPN; CDR2 reads SVGIG (reference sequence). The CDR3 sequence is 16 residues long.

The rearrangement uses TRBV7-2 and TRBJ1-2; 7 bases match TRBD1. This CDR3 region has 14 residues. The J segment lost 2 bases and the V segment lost 8 bases, leaving 8 bases of the junction unmatched. Germline-derived CDR1 and CDR2 are SGHTA and FQGNSA. The CDR3: CASRPLQGNYGYTF. Written as DNA, the CDR3 is TGTGCCAGCCGGCCCCTACAGGGGAACTATGGCTACACCTTC.

The chain links TRBV5-1 to TRBJ2-7, with D perhaps matching TRBD2 (6 bases). There are 15 residues in the CDR3. CDR1 and CDR2 (germline): SGHRS, YFSETQ. The V and J ends lost 4 bases and 1 base respectively, with 15 bases between them. In DNA form, the CDR3 reads TGCGCCAGCAGCGCTGGGGACGGACTATCCTACGAGCAGTACTTC. Its protein is CASSAGDGLSYEQYF.

This rearrangement joins TRBV10-2 to TRBJ2-5; TRBD1 might be the D (5 bases). The end of the DNA is better explained by TRBJ2-7, so the J call may be wrong. The CDR3 is 13 residues long. Germline V gene sequence: CDR1 WSHSY, CDR2 SAAADI. The CDR3 bases are TGCGCCAGCAGGCCCCCCGACAGATACGAGCAGTACTTC. Translated: CASRPPDRYEQYF.

The gene calls are TRBV7-3 and TRBJ1-5; 8 bases are shared with TRBD1. The CDR3 is 17 amino acids. J gave up 3 bases and V 1 base, and 8 bases lay outside the gene matches. Germline assignment: CDR1 SGHTA and CDR2 FQGTGA. The CDR3 region is CASSLIYGGQDNQPQHF. DNA of the CDR3: TGTGCCAGCAGCTTAATCTATGGGGGACAGGACAATCAGCCCCAGCATTTT.

This sequence joins TRBV28 and TRBJ1-3; a weak D match, TRBD1 (5 bases). V lost 5 bases, J lost 0 bases, and 17 bases lay in between. Germline V gives CDR1 MDHEN, CDR2 SYDVKM. The length of the CDR3 is 17 residues. The CDR3 DNA is TGTGCCAGCAGTCAAGCTGGACACAGCTCCTCTGGAAACACCATATATTTT. Protein product: CASSQAGHSSSGNTIYF. The full variable domain, in which reference TRBV28 and TRBJ1-3 provide the parts outside the CDR3, is DVKVTQSSRYLVKRTGEKVFLECVQDMDHENMFWYRQDPGLGLRLIYFSYDVKMKEKGDIPEGYSVSREKKERFSLILESASTNQTSMYLCASSQAGHSSSGNTIYFGEGSWLTVV.

In its sample, this clone was seen once. This chain uses TRBV2 with TRBJ1-1; D gene unclear. The V gene's germline CDR1 is SNHLY and CDR2 FYNNEI. This CDR3 comprises 12 residues. V lost 3 bases, J lost 5 bases, and 7 bases lay in between. CDR3 sequence reads: CASSESPTEAFF. The CDR3 nucleotides are TGTGCCAGCAGTGAGTCTCCGACTGAAGCTTTCTTT.

CDR3 sequence (DNA): TGTGCCAGCAGCCAAGTCGTTGGGGCGCCCCCCTACAATGAGCAGTTCTTC. Translating gives CASSQVVGAPPYNEQFF. J is TRBJ2-1 and V is TRBV14; possibly TRBD1 for D (5 bases). The length of the CDR3 is 17 residues. Germline V lookup: CDR1 SGHDN, CDR2 FVKESK. Trimming cost V 1 base and J 2 bases, with 15 bases left between them.

The V gene is TRBV4-3, the J gene TRBJ2-1; 10 bases agree with TRBD2. The CDR3 covers 16 residues. Germline CDR1 and CDR2: LGHNA and YSLEER. The J segment lost 3 bases and the V segment lost 1 base, leaving 3 bases of the junction unmatched. CDR3: CASSQALAGDYNEQFF. The DNA of the CDR3 is TGCGCCAGCAGCCAAGCCCTAGCGGGGGACTACAATGAGCAGTTCTTC.

This chain joins TRBV7-8 and TRBJ1-2; the D gene is possibly TRBD1 (5 bases). The CDR3 totals 14 residues. Looked up from germline, CDR1 is SGHVS and CDR2 is FQNEAQ. Trimming cost V 5 bases and J 3 bases, with 13 bases left between them. The CDR3 spells CASSPKGGDYGYTF. The CDR3 DNA reads as TGTGCCAGCAGCCCTAAGGGAGGGGACTATGGCTACACCTTC.

The rearrangement uses TRBV15 and TRBJ2-7, with D possibly TRBD2 on 5 matching bases. The germline V gene has CDR1 LNHNV and CDR2 YYDKDF (reference sequence). Trimming stripped 6 bases from V and 0 bases from J, with 15 bases between. This CDR3 region has 15 residues. The CDR3 DNA follows: TGTGCCACCAGTCCTAGCAGGAGCTACTCCTACGAGCAGTACTTC. Translated: CATSPSRSYSYEQYF.

The rearrangement uses TRBV13 and TRBJ1-2, with 8 nucleotides matching TRBD1. CDR1 and CDR2 from the germline V gene are PRHDT and FYEKMQ (reference sequence). The CDR3 runs to 14 residues. V dropped 6 bases and J dropped 3; count of bases not matched to a gene: 6. This CDR3 reads CASRIQGEDYGYTF. The CDR3 DNA sequence: TGTGCCAGCAGGATACAGGGGGAGGACTATGGCTACACCTTC.

The chain recombines TRBV5-1 with TRBJ1-4; TRBD1 matches 7 bases. The germline CDR1 and CDR2 sequences are SGHRS and YFSETQ. V was pared by 4 bases and J by 3 bases, with 6 bases of the junction left unmatched. The CDR3 is 15 amino acids. CDR3: CASSLTGSPNEKLFF. The CDR3 DNA follows: TGCGCCAGCAGCCTGACAGGGAGCCCTAATGAAAAACTGTTTTTT.

This chain links TRBV11-3 with TRBJ2-1; the match to TRBD2 covers 13 bases. The germline gives CDR1 SGHNT, CDR2 YENEEA. The V and J ends lost 0 bases and 7 bases, in that order; junction bases with no gene match: 3. This CDR3 region has 16 residues. Written as DNA, the CDR3 is TGTGCCAGCAGCTTAGATACGGGACTAGCGGGGAATGAGCAGTTCTTC. Protein: CASSLDTGLAGNEQFF.

The gene calls are TRBV11-2 and TRBJ1-6, with a possible D match to TRBD1 (5 bases). Germline CDR1 is SGHAT and CDR2 is FQNNGV. Trimming shortened V by 3 bases and J by 19 bases, and 22 bases separated the two germline ends. The CDR3 extends over 14 amino acids. This CDR3 reads CASSLGLGVTAGHF. In DNA form, the CDR3 reads TGTGCCAGCAGCTTGGGCCTGGGGGTGACAGCGGGGCACTTT.